This T cell receptor beta chain originates from a study of regulatory T cells in long-lasting Graves disease. Findings and limits, study-wide: Exclusively peripheral blood, rather than thyroid tissue, was studied. Compared with new cases, persistent Graves' patients showed reduced TCR diversity. Persistent disease favored TRBV28, TRBJ1-2 and TRBJ2-5.

This clonotype came up a few times. Its target is unknown. CDR3 regions were amplified by Arm-PCR using iRepertoire HTBI primers to build TCR beta libraries. TCRdb analysed the multiplex PCR reads with MiXCR anew, one entry per CDR3 protein. This sample has hundreds of thousands of distinct CDR3 sequences, with roughly 13% found just once. This sample's time point: newly diagnosed GD, antithyroid drugs for less than 3 months. PBMC-derived RNA was used for the TCR library. CDR1 is LGHNT, CDR2 FRNRAP, per germline. CDR3 length equals 14 residues. Trimming left V 8 bases short and J 2 bases short, with 10 bases between. The same sample was also studied in work on T cells in Graves' hyperthyroidism and ophthalmopathy.

The sequence was obtained from a man aged 25 to 45 with Graves disease. The genes are TRBV12-5 and TRBJ2-6; no clear D. Here the sequenced sample was peripheral blood mononuclear cells (PBMCs), taken at new diagnosis, from a patient treated with antithyroid drugs. In DNA, the CDR3 is TGTGCTAGTCGTACCTGGCCTGGGGCCAACGTCCTGACTTTC. Translation: CASRTWPGANVLTF.